The subject of this entry is one T cell receptor (beta chain). Multiplex touch-down PCR amplified TRB using TRB-A and TRB-B pools in one tube. TCRdb reprocessed the multiplex PCR reads; each CDR3 protein has one entry and no DNA is given. The table lists 200 to 250 distinct CDR3 sequences. Each sample's input was about 250 ng genomic DNA, roughly 40,000 genome equivalents. The sample comes from a study of T cell clusters in autoimmune cytopenias. In addition, the sample was reused for a study of T cell repertoires in aging, cancer and after chemotherapy. That publication notes: Healthy donors lost TCR diversity with age mainly through richness, cancer patients through richness and evenness.

Sequenced input: peripheral blood. This TCR was sampled from a human donor with chronic lymphocytic leukemia.

The chain's CDR3 is CASSDRGDEQYF. The chain recombines TRBV6-5 with TRBJ2-7; TCRdb outputs TRBD1, but without DNA this stays unchecked. The length of the CDR3 is 12 residues. Per germline, CDR1 MNHEY and CDR2 SVGAGI.